The clone carrying this T cell receptor (beta chain) appeared once. What it recognizes is unknown. Donors gave roughly 10 milliliters of peripheral blood apiece. This sample stems from a study of blood T cells in healthy people across ages. This CDR3 comprises 14 residues. The V gene lost 2 bases and the J gene lost 3 bases, with 7 bases spanning the gap. The germline V gene encodes CDR1 MNHEY and CDR2 SVGAGI. The use of a sample-barcoded 5' primer and a J-beta primer mix characterized a second PCR of about 7 to 12 cycles. TCRdb redid the calling of the 5' RACE reads with MiXCR, one entry per CDR3 protein. This table holds about a million distinct CDR3 sequences, about 51% found once. Study-wide results and limits: Unsorted PBMCs ruled out conclusive naive versus antigen-experienced comparison.

Sequencing was carried out using blood. This clonotype was obtained from a woman aged 55-70 years in good health. This sequence joins TRBV6-5 and TRBJ2-2; D gene uncertain. CDR3: CASSYRLYTGELFF. The CDR3 bases are TGTGCCAGCAGTTACCGACTCTACACCGGGGAGCTGTTTTTT.